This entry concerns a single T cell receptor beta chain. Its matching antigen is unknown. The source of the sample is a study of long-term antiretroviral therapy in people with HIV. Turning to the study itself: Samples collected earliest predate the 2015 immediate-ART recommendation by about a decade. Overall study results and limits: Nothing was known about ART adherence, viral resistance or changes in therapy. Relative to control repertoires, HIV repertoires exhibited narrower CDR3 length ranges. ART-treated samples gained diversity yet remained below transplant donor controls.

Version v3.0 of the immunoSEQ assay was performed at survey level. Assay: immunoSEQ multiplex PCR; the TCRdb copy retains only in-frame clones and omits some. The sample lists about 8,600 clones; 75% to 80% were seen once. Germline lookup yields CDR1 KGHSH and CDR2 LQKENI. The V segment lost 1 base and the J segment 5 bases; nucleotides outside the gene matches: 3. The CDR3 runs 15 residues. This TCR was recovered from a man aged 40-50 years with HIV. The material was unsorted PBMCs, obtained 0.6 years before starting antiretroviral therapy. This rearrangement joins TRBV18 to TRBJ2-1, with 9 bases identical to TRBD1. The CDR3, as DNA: TGTGCCAGCTCACCACGGGGACAGGGCCACAATGAGCAGTTCTTC. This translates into CASSPRGQGHNEQFF.